These 19 T cell receptor beta chains originate from one sample sequenced in a study of T cells in Graves' hyperthyroidism and ophthalmopathy. The investigators amplified TCR beta CDR3 regions from RNA transcripts. The primer set for the first-round RT-PCR of the TCR CDR3 was HTBI. TCRdb re-derived calls from the multiplex PCR reads in MiXCR, one entry per CDR3 protein. The sample records around 270,000 distinct CDR3 sequences, roughly a fifth being singletons. Sequenced: blood. These TCRs come from a man aged 50-60 years with Graves' ophthalmopathy.

The chain employs TRBV6-2 or TRBV6-3 and TRBJ2-1; D might be TRBD2 (8 bases). Germline V gene sequence: CDR1 MNHEY, CDR2 SVGEGT. This CDR3 is 16 amino acids long. The germline V and J ends were trimmed by 5 bases and 3 bases, with 17 bases remaining between them. CDR3 bases: TGTGCCAGCAGTCCCTCGGGAGGGGGCTTCTACAATGAGCAGTTCTTC. It specifies CASSPSGGGFYNEQFF.

This clonotype was counted ten times or more. In DNA, the CDR3 is TGTGCCAGCAGCCCCCGACAGGGGTTGGGGGCCAACGTCCTGACTTTC. It is translated as CASSPRQGLGANVLTF. V gene TRBV7-2 combines with J gene TRBJ2-6; 8 bases agree with TRBD1. Trimming took 5 bases from V and 4 from J; bases not matched to a gene: 7. Germline CDR1 is SGHTA and CDR2 is FQGNSA. This CDR3 is 16 amino acids long.

The chain joins TRBV14 to TRBJ2-7, with 10 bases fitting TRBD2. Germline assignment: CDR1 SGHDN and CDR2 FVKESK. J gave up 0 bases and V 1 base, and 9 bases lay outside the gene matches. This CDR3 spans 18 amino acids. In DNA form, the CDR3 reads TGTGCCAGCAGCCAAGGTCTGGGAACTAGCGGGATCTCCTACGAGCAGTACTTC. The encoded protein is CASSQGLGTSGISYEQYF.

The gene calls are TRBV7-9 and TRBJ2-6; D gene unclear. V was clipped by 1 base and J by 0 bases, with 10 bases between them. The CDR3 contains 17 residues. The germline CDR1 and CDR2 sequences are SEHNR and FQNEAQ (reference sequence). The CDR3 here is CASSLGDWTSGANVLTF. In DNA, the CDR3 is TGTGCCAGCAGCTTAGGAGACTGGACCTCTGGGGCCAACGTCCTGACTTTC.

The V and J genes are TRBV9 and TRBJ2-1, with a tentative D call TRBD2 (6 bases). V was trimmed by 7 bases and J by 8 bases, leaving 10 bases between them. The CDR3 is 11 amino acids. Germline loops: CDR1 SGDLS, CDR2 YYNGEE. The CDR3 sequence: CASGGSYEQFF. CDR3 DNA: TGTGCCAGCGGGGGGAGTTATGAGCAGTTCTTC.

The rearrangement uses TRBV9 and TRBJ1-2; tentative D call: TRBD1 (6 bases). The length of the CDR3 is 13 residues. V shed 5 bases and J shed 7 bases, with 15 bases lying between them. Per germline, CDR1 SGDLS and CDR2 YYNGEE. CDR3 sequence (DNA): TGTGCCAGCAGTCACCTGGACAGAGTTGGCTACACCTTC. It translates to CASSHLDRVGYTF.

The chain has TRBV2 and TRBJ2-7, with 12 bases aligning to TRBD2. This CDR3 has 15 residues. V dropped 2 bases and J dropped 6; count of bases not matched to a gene: 5. In germline, CDR1 is SNHLY, CDR2 FYNNEI. The CDR3 region is CASSELAGGQSEQYF. The CDR3 DNA reads as TGTGCCAGCAGTGAACTAGCGGGAGGGCAATCCGAGCAGTACTTC.

The V and J genes are TRBV15 and TRBJ2-2; D gene ambiguous. Trimming took off 8 bases at V and 1 base at J, with 5 bases between the two ends. Germline CDR1 reads LNHNV; CDR2 reads YYDKDF (reference sequence). This CDR3 is built from 12 residues. The CDR3 DNA is TGTGCCACCGCGCGGAACACCGGGGAGCTGTTTTTT. Encoded protein: CATARNTGELFF.

There are a few counts of this clonotype. The chain has TRBV6-1 and TRBJ1-2; tentatively, D is TRBD1 (5 bases). Trimming left V 6 bases short and J 6 bases short, with 14 bases between. The CDR3 length is 13 residues. Germline V CDR1 and CDR2: MNHNS, SASEGT. CDR3 sequence: CASRGDRGHGYTF. CDR3 sequence (DNA): TGTGCCAGCAGAGGGGATAGGGGTCATGGCTACACCTTC.

The chain employs TRBV27 and TRBJ1-6; D possibly corresponds to TRBD1 (5 bases). The CDR3 is 15 amino acids. Trimming took off 5 bases at V and 7 bases at J, with 15 bases between the two ends. Germline assignment: CDR1 MNHEY and CDR2 SMNVEV (reference sequence). This chain's CDR3 is CASSVGPGVNSPLHF. CDR3 DNA: TGTGCCAGCAGTGTCGGACCGGGGGTGAATTCACCCCTCCACTTT.

This clonotype appeared many times. The chain recombines TRBV30 with TRBJ1-2, with D unresolved. The CDR3 runs to 15 residues. With 1 base removed from V and 3 bases from J, the gap between germline ends came to 15 bases. The germline gives CDR1 GTSNPN, CDR2 SVGIG (reference sequence). CDR3: CAWSAAGLGDYGYTF. CDR3 coding DNA: TGTGCCTGGAGTGCGGCGGGTCTTGGGGACTATGGCTACACCTTC.

The J gene is TRBJ2-7, the V gene TRBV5-1; 12 nucleotides agree with TRBD2. CDR3 length: 19 amino acids. Germline V gene lookup returns CDR1 SGHRS and CDR2 YFSETQ. Trimming cost V 5 bases and J 6 bases; bases outside gene matches: 21. The CDR3: CASRRETGRLAGGPIEQYF. The CDR3 DNA reads as TGCGCCAGCAGACGCGAAACAGGGCGTCTAGCGGGAGGGCCAATCGAGCAGTACTTC.

In this sample, this clonotype turned up once. The chain couples TRBV2 to TRBJ2-5; TRBD2 matches at 11 bases. The CDR3 has 15 amino acids. After removal of 2 bases from V and 5 bases from J, the junction contained 4 bases not matched to a gene. Germline V CDR1 and CDR2: SNHLY, FYNNEI. The CDR3 loop reads CASSELAGGHETQYF. Written as DNA, the CDR3 is TGTGCCAGCAGTGAACTAGCGGGAGGCCATGAGACCCAGTACTTC.

This clonotype was found a few times. This rearrangement joins TRBV30 to TRBJ1-3; D ambiguous. Trimming removed 4 bases from V and 6 bases from J, with 10 bases in between. Germline CDR1 is GTSNPN and CDR2 is SVGIG (reference sequence). This CDR3 spans 12 amino acids. CDR3 loop: CAWMEGLNTIYF. The CDR3 bases are TGTGCCTGGATGGAAGGGTTAAACACCATATATTTT.

This clonotype was recorded once. The CDR3 coding sequence is TGCAGTGCTAGAGAGAACAGGGGGCAGACTGAAGCTTTCTTT. Its protein is CSARENRGQTEAFF. The J gene is TRBJ1-1, the V gene TRBV20-1; 9 bases agree with TRBD1. The CDR3 covers 14 residues. The germline V gene has CDR1 DFQATT and CDR2 SNEGSKA (reference sequence). V lost 0 bases to trimming and J lost 5 bases; unmatched junction nucleotides: 4.

The chain employs TRBV4-1 and TRBJ1-3; D unresolved. V lost 8 bases to trimming and J lost 0 bases, with 14 bases between them. Germline V CDR1 and CDR2: MGHRA, YSYEKL. The CDR3 length is 15 residues. The CDR3 DNA reads as TGCGCCAGCTCTAACGGGATACACTCTGGAAACACCATATATTTT. This translates into CASSNGIHSGNTIYF.

This clonotype has more than one count but fewer than ten. The chain links TRBV7-2 to TRBJ2-2; unclear D gene. The CDR3 is made up of 15 amino acids. CDR1 and CDR2 from the germline V gene are SGHTA and FQGNSA. The V and J ends lost 2 bases and 5 bases respectively, with 12 bases between them. The CDR3, as DNA: TGTGCCAGCAGCTTACTTTCTGGTACGACCGGGGAGCTGTTTTTT. It is translated as CASSLLSGTTGELFF.

At least ten counts were recorded for this clonotype. This chain joins TRBV29-1 and TRBJ2-7, with D tentatively TRBD2 (6 bases). Germline CDR1 SQVTM, CDR2 ANQGSEA. The CDR3 has 13 residues. V lost 7 bases and J 2 bases, leaving 15 bases between the germline ends. The CDR3 spells CSGGEGAAYEQYF. As DNA, the CDR3 is TGCAGCGGGGGGGAAGGAGCTGCCTACGAGCAGTACTTC.

This clonotype occurred many times. The gene calls are TRBV6-1 and TRBJ2-3, with TRBD2 as a possible D gene (6 bases). Trimming left V 10 bases short and J 1 base short, with 12 bases between. Germline-derived CDR1 and CDR2 are MNHNS and SASEGT. This CDR3 comprises 13 residues. The CDR3 coding sequence is TGTGCCACGGGCGGGATGGGCACAGATACGCAGTATTTT. Translated, it gives CATGGMGTDTQYF.